Presented here are 19 T cell receptor beta chains from one specimen sequenced in a study of Graves' ophthalmopathy and Graves' hyperthyroidism. Investigators amplified TCR beta CDR3 regions from RNA transcripts. HTBI primers served in a first-round RT-PCR, which a second-round multiplex PCR followed. Each CDR3 protein gets one entry after TCRdb re-called the multiplex PCR reads with MiXCR. This sample has more than 1,000,000 distinct CDR3 sequences, with 35% to 45% found just once. Sequenced material: peripheral blood or thyroid tissue (not recorded which). These receptors were taken from an adult man with Graves' hyperthyroidism.

This clonotype was counted ten times or more. CDR3 region: CASSPGGSRTYEQYF. CDR3 DNA: TGCGCCAGCAGCCCAGGGGGTAGCAGAACCTACGAGCAGTACTTC. This rearrangement joins TRBV5-1 to TRBJ2-7, with 7 bases matching TRBD1. With 4 bases clipped from V and 2 bases from J, the junction kept 9 bases outside the gene matches. The CDR3 is 15 residues long. The V gene's germline CDR1 is SGHRS and CDR2 YFSETQ.

This clonotype was seen many times. J is TRBJ1-5 and V is TRBV20-1, with a possible D match to TRBD1 (6 bases). This CDR3 is built from 14 residues. In germline, CDR1 is DFQATT, CDR2 SNEGSKA (reference sequence). V was shortened by 6 bases and J by 3 bases, with 15 bases between the two germline ends. The DNA for the CDR3 is TGCAGTGCCCTGCGGGGGGACAACAATCAGCCCCAGCATTTT. Translating gives CSALRGDNNQPQHF.

This clonotype has at least ten counts. V and J are TRBV2 and TRBJ2-7; the match to TRBD2 covers 8 bases. The J segment lost 5 bases and the V segment lost 4 bases, leaving 7 bases of the junction unmatched. The CDR3 extends over 14 amino acids. The V gene's germline CDR1 is SNHLY and CDR2 FYNNEI. The CDR3 coding sequence is TGTGCCAGCAGTGGTAGCGGGGTTAGGAACGAGCAGTACTTC. Its protein is CASSGSGVRNEQYF.

This clonotype occurred a few times. The chain couples TRBV12-3 or TRBV12-4 to TRBJ2-7; tentatively, D is TRBD2 (6 bases). Trimming removed 7 bases from V and 3 bases from J, with 19 bases in between. This CDR3 is built from 15 residues. The CDR3 reads CASIKSGASGYEQYF. The CDR3 DNA reads TGTGCCAGCATAAAGTCGGGAGCCTCGGGCTACGAGCAGTACTTC.

The chain carries TRBV10-3 and TRBJ2-2, with TRBD2 matching 7 bases. Germline loops: CDR1 ENHRY, CDR2 SYGVKD. V dropped 10 bases and J dropped 6; count of bases not matched to a gene: 11. There are 14 residues in the CDR3. The CDR3 loop is CATKSSGFPGELFF. CDR3 DNA sequence: TGTGCCACTAAATCTAGCGGCTTTCCCGGGGAGCTGTTTTTT.

This clonotype was picked up many times. The chain employs TRBV13 and TRBJ1-2; 9 bases are a match to TRBD1. CDR1 and CDR2 from the germline V gene are PRHDT and FYEKMQ (reference sequence). The V and J ends lost 5 bases and 1 base, in that order; junction bases with no gene match: 8. The CDR3 is 16 residues long. This chain's CDR3 is CASSLPGQGSNYGYTF. In nucleotides, the CDR3 is TGTGCCAGCAGCCTACCGGGACAGGGAAGTAACTATGGCTACACCTTC.

Ten or more counts support this clonotype. This chain connects TRBV4-3 to TRBJ1-2; D call uncertain. The CDR3 is 14 residues long. The ends were cut back, 1 base at V and 7 bases at J, with 13 bases in the middle. Germline CDR1 and CDR2: LGHNA and YSLEER. The CDR3 DNA is TGCGCCAGCAGCCAAGTAGTGCGGGTCGGTGGCTACACCTTC. Residues: CASSQVVRVGGYTF.

Concerning this clonotype: At one end the junction does not follow the germline gene, possibly because of a read error. The J gene is TRBJ1-1, the V gene TRBV12-3 or TRBV12-4, with a possible D match to TRBD1 (6 bases). This CDR3 spans 14 amino acids. The CDR3 protein is CASSLVQGYTGAFF. CDR3 nucleotides: TGTGCCAGCAGTTTAGTACAGGGATACACTGGAGCTTTCTTT.

The CDR3 protein is CASSQSRGRAGELFF. The CDR3 coding sequence is TGTGCCAGTAGCCAATCAAGGGGGCGCGCCGGGGAGCTGTTTTTT. The chain uses TRBV19 and TRBJ2-2, with 7 bases matching TRBD1. The CDR3 extends over 15 amino acids. CDR1 is LNHDA and CDR2 is SQIVND in the germline V gene (reference sequence). With 6 bases clipped from V and 6 bases from J, the junction kept 10 bases outside the gene matches.

Details on this clonotype: This sequence may be a read error, since a much larger clone differs from it by one base. The chain combines TRBV20-1 with TRBJ1-5; D gene uncertain. In germline, CDR1 is DFQATT, CDR2 SNEGSKA (reference sequence). The CDR3 extends over 15 amino acids. CDR3 region: CSASMGISGHQSQHF. CDR3 coding DNA: TGCAGTGCTAGTATGGGGATCTCCGGTCATCAGTCCCAGCATTTT.

This clonotype was seen ten or more times. V gene TRBV24-1 combines with J gene TRBJ2-5; 8 nucleotides match TRBD1. This CDR3 is 17 amino acids long. The junction had 8 bases not matched to a gene; V was cut back by 2 bases and J by 1 base. The germline V gene encodes CDR1 KGHDR and CDR2 SFDVKD. CDR3 sequence reads: CATSDWGTGRTQETQYF. CDR3 nucleotide sequence: TGTGCCACCAGTGATTGGGGGACAGGACGTACCCAAGAGACCCAGTACTTC.

The gene calls are TRBV7-2 and TRBJ1-4, with D unresolved. The CDR3 length is 12 residues. The V gene's germline CDR1 is SGHTA and CDR2 FQGNSA. Trimming cost V 5 bases and J 8 bases, with 9 bases left between them. The CDR3 region has the DNA TGTGCCAGCAGCCTTGAGGCGGAAAAACTGTTTTTT. It translates to CASSLEAEKLFF.

CDR3 in amino acids: CASSLVGYTGELFF. The CDR3 coding sequence is TGTGCCAGCAGCTTAGTAGGGTACACCGGGGAGCTGTTTTTT. The V call is TRBV7-9, the J call TRBJ2-2; no definite D call. CDR1 is SEHNR and CDR2 is FQNEAQ in the germline V gene (reference sequence). The V and J ends lost 1 base and 3 bases respectively, with 6 bases between them. The CDR3 loop spans 14 amino acids. Filled out from reference TRBV7-9 and TRBJ2-2, the complete variable domain reads DTGVSQNPRHKITKRGQNVTFRCDPISEHNRLYWYRQTLGQGPEFLTYFQNEAQLEKSRLLSDRFSAERPKGSFSTLEIQRTEQGDSAMYLCASSLVGYTGELFFGEGSRLTVL.

This clonotype was observed many times. The chain combines TRBV20-1 with TRBJ1-2, with 7 bases fitting TRBD1. The length of the CDR3 is 14 residues. Germline trimming cut 6 bases from V and 5 bases from J; bases unmatched to any gene: 12. Germline values: CDR1 DFQATT, CDR2 SNEGSKA (reference sequence). The CDR3 DNA follows: TGCAGTGCGAGGGGGCCAACAGGGGAGTATGGCTACACCTTC. This sequence encodes CSARGPTGEYGYTF.

This clonotype has at least ten counts. This chain connects TRBV7-2 to TRBJ2-7; D gene ambiguous. The germline gives CDR1 SGHTA, CDR2 FQGNSA. The germline V and J ends were trimmed by 1 base and 0 bases, with 7 bases remaining between them. There are 14 residues in the CDR3. The CDR3 sequence: CASSLDAPSYEQYF. The CDR3, as DNA: TGTGCCAGCAGCTTAGACGCCCCCTCCTACGAGCAGTACTTC.

J is TRBJ1-2 and V is TRBV12-3 or TRBV12-4; D is uncertain. The CDR3 covers 14 residues. Between the trimmed V and J ends, which lost 8 bases and 7 bases, there was a span of 20 bases. The CDR3 nucleotides are TGTGCCAGCTCCTCAGGACGGGGTCCTCTTGGCTACACCTTC. Translated, it gives CASSSGRGPLGYTF.

The CDR3 here is CASSSTTVADEQYF. In DNA, the CDR3 is TGTGCCAGCAGCTCGACGACAGTGGCAGACGAGCAGTACTTC. The chain recombines TRBV7-9 with TRBJ2-7; weak D call: TRBD1 (5 bases). The CDR3 contains 14 residues. Per the germline V gene, CDR1 is SEHNR and CDR2 is FQNEAQ (reference sequence). Trimming left V 4 bases short and J 5 bases short, with 15 bases between.

The chain has TRBV6-5 and TRBJ2-7; the D call may be TRBD1 or TRBD2 (5 bases each). V was cut by 4 bases and J by 5 bases, with 15 bases left in between. This CDR3 comprises 14 residues. Germline CDR1 MNHEY, CDR2 SVGAGI. CDR3 DNA: TGTGCCAGCAGTTTCGTTCCAGGGAGCGACGAGCAGTACTTC. Translated, it gives CASSFVPGSDEQYF.

This clonotype was detected ten times or more. The V and J genes are TRBV20-1 and TRBJ1-1; D unresolved. CDR1 DFQATT and CDR2 SNEGSKA come from the germline V gene (reference sequence). The CDR3 has 12 amino acids. V was clipped by 4 bases and J by 1 base, with 7 bases between them. The CDR3 sequence: CSATEENTEAFF. The CDR3 nucleotides read TGCAGTGCTACGGAAGAGAACACTGAAGCTTTCTTT.